The rows below give T cell receptor beta chains drawn from one sample of a study of identical twins' blood T cells. In TCRdb, the 5' RACE reads were re-called with MiXCR into one record per CDR3 protein. The sample yields a few hundred thousand distinct CDR3 sequences, roughly 30% seen once. Sequencing used PBMCs. The source of these receptors is a woman between 18 and 50 years old in good health. Both conserved end residues are part of each CDR3. The D gene is left open where the match is weak. Clone size is given for some rows only: seen once, a few or many times, or a class if the clone is expanded.

J gene,D gene,V gene,clone size,CDR3 DNA,CDR3 protein
TRBJ2-1,NA,TRBV10-3,NA,TGTGCCATCAGTGAGGCCGGCTACAATGGGCAGTTCTTC,CAISEAGYNGQFF
TRBJ2-3,NA,TRBV7-2,NA,TGTGCCAGCAGCCCGGATCGGATGGGGACCACAGATACGCAGTATTTT,CASSPDRMGTTDTQYF
TRBJ2-1,NA,TRBV20-1,NA,TGCAGTGCTAGAGTCTACACGGGAGACTCCTACAATGAGCAGTTCTTC,CSARVYTGDSYNEQFF
TRBJ2-5,TRBD1,TRBV29-1,NA,TGCAGCGTAGGACAGGGCCAAGAGACCCAGTACTTC,CSVGQGQETQYF
TRBJ2-3,TRBD2,TRBV29-1,NA,TGCAGCGTCTACCAGGGCGGGAGTGGTGATACGCAGTATTTT,CSVYQGGSGDTQYF
TRBJ2-1,NA,TRBV6-2/TRBV6-3,many,TGTGCCAGCAGTTATTGGCGGAGGGGATCCTACAATGAGCAGTTCTTC,CASSYWRRGSYNEQFF
TRBJ1-2,TRBD1,TRBV7-9,NA,TGTGCCAGCAGCTCAATCCGGGACAGGAACTATGGCTACACCTTC,CASSSIRDRNYGYTF
TRBJ1-5,NA,TRBV20-1,few,TGCAGTGCTAGAGATCACGGGGGGCGCGGCAATCAGCCCCAGCATTTT,CSARDHGGRGNQPQHF
TRBJ1-3,TRBD1,TRBV29-1,few,TGCAGCGTTGATGACAGGGCTGGAAACACCATATATTTT,CSVDDRAGNTIYF
TRBJ1-4,NA,TRBV20-1,NA,TGCAGTGCTAGAGATCTCGGGAAAGGGTGTGAAAAACTGTTTTTT,CSARDLGKGCEKLFF
TRBJ2-7,NA,TRBV20-1,once,TGCAGTGCCCGCAACAGACACTACGAGCAGTACTTC,CSARNRHYEQYF
TRBJ1-6,NA,TRBV19,NA,TGTGCCAGTAGTGACAGACCGGGAGTTGATTCACCCCTCCACTTT,CASSDRPGVDSPLHF
TRBJ1-1,NA,TRBV3-1,few,TGTGCCAGCAGCCCCAGGGACACTGAAGCTTTCTTT,CASSPRDTEAFF
TRBJ1-1,NA,TRBV6-2/TRBV6-3,NA,TGTGCCAGTAAACCCCGCAAGAACACTGAAGCTTTCTTT,CASKPRKNTEAFF
TRBJ2-3,NA,TRBV3-1,NA,TGTGCCAGCAGTCTTGGACAACCTACGGATACGCAGTATTTT,CASSLGQPTDTQYF
TRBJ2-2,NA,TRBV5-1,NA,TGCGCCAGCAGCTTGGACCGGAGGTGGACCCGTGCGAACACCGGGGAGCTGTTTTTT,CASSLDRRWTRANTGELFF
TRBJ2-1,TRBD2,TRBV29-1,few,TGCAGCGTTATTAGCGGGAGTGGTGGGAATGAGCAGTTCTTC,CSVISGSGGNEQFF
TRBJ1-2,NA,TRBV27,NA,TGTGCCAGCAGTTTCAACGGAAACTATGGCTACACCTTC,CASSFNGNYGYTF
TRBJ1-1,NA,TRBV13,NA,TGTGCCAGCAGCTTAGGCCCGTTTTTCACTGAAGCTTTCTTT,CASSLGPFFTEAFF
TRBJ2-3,NA,TRBV25-1,few,TGTGCCAGCAGTGCGCGGCAATACACCGATACGCAGTATTTT,CASSARQYTDTQYF
TRBJ1-2,NA,TRBV3-1,NA,TGTGCCAGCAGCATGGTTAGGGGATCCTATGGCTGCACCTTC,CASSMVRGSYGCTF
TRBJ1-4,TRBD1,TRBV7-9,NA,TGTGCCAGCAGCGTGCCGGGGACAGGGCATGAAAAACTGTTTTTT,CASSVPGTGHEKLFF
TRBJ1-1,NA,TRBV7-9,few,TGTGCCAGCAGCCCGAGCACCGAGGGGATAAACACTGAAGCTTTCTTT,CASSPSTEGINTEAFF
TRBJ1-5,NA,TRBV27,few,TGTGCCAGCAGTTTGAACGGGGGGTATAGCAATCAGCCCCAGCATTTT,CASSLNGGYSNQPQHF
TRBJ2-7,NA,TRBV15,NA,TGTGCCACCAGCAGAGGAAACAGGCCCTACGAGCAGTACTTC,CATSRGNRPYEQYF
TRBJ2-2,NA,TRBV2,once,TGTGCCAGCAGTGAAATCGCAAACACCGGGGAGCTGTTTTTT,CASSEIANTGELFF
TRBJ1-5,TRBD1,TRBV6-1,NA,TGTGCCAGCAGTGCCGGGACAGGGTACGGCAATCAGCCCCAGCATTTT,CASSAGTGYGNQPQHF